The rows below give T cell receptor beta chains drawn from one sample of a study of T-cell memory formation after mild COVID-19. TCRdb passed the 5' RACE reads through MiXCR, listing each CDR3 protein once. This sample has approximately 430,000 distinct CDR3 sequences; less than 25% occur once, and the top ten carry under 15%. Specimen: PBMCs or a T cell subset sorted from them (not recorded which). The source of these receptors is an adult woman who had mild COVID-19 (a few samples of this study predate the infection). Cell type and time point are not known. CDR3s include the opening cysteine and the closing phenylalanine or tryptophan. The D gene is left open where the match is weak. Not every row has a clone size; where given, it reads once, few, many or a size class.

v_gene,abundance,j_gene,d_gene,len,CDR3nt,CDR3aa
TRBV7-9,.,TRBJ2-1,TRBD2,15,TGTGCCAGCAGGGGGACTAGCGGGAGCAACAATGAGCAGTTCTTC,CASRGTSGSNNEQFF
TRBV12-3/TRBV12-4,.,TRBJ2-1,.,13,TGTGCCAGCAGTTGGTCTATCTACAATGAGCAGTTCTTC,CASSWSIYNEQFF
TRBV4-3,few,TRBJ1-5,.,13,TGCGCCAGCAGCCAAGATTGGAATCAGCCCCAGCATTTT,CASSQDWNQPQHF
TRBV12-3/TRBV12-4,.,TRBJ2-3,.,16,TGTGCCAGCAGTTCTGCAAGAGGGTTCGGGGCAGATACGCAGTATTTT,CASSSARGFGADTQYF
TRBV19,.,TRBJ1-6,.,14,TGTGCCAGTAGTGTCAGGGGTGATTCTTCACCCCTCCACTTT,CASSVRGDSSPLHF
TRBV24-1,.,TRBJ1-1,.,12,TGTGCCACCACGGAGGGAGACACTGAAGCTTTCTTT,CATTEGDTEAFF
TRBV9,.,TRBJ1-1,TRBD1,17,TGTGCCAGCAGCGCGGGAAGGGACAGCCATTCGAACACTGAAGCTTTCTTT,CASSAGRDSHSNTEAFF
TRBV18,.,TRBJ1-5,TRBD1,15,TGTGCCAGCTCACCACCGGAGGGGGCATGGCAGCCCCAGCATTTT,CASSPPEGAWQPQHF
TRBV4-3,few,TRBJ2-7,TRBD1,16,TGCGCCAGCAGCCAAGAGTTAGGGACAGTTGCGTACGAGCAGTACTTC,CASSQELGTVAYEQYF
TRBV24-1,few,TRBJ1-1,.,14,TGTGCCACCAGTGAGGCAGGGGATGTGACTGAAGCTTTCTTT,CATSEAGDVTEAFF
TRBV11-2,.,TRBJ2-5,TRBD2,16,TGTGCCAGCAGCTCCGGGACTAGCGGACTGGGGGAGACCCAGTACTTC,CASSSGTSGLGETQYF
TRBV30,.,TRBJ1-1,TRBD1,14,TGTGCCTGGAAGCAGGGGGCCATGAACACTGAAGCTTTCTTT,CAWKQGAMNTEAFF
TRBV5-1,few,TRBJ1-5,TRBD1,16,TGCGCCAGCACCAAAGGGACAGAAGATAGCAATCAGCCCCAGCATTTT,CASTKGTEDSNQPQHF
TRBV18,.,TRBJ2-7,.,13,TGTGCCAGCTCACCCCGGACAAACTACGAGCAGTACTTC,CASSPRTNYEQYF
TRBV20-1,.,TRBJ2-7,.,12,TGCAGTGCTCAAAAGGGCACCTACGAGCAGTACTTC,CSAQKGTYEQYF
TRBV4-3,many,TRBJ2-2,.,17,TGCGCCAGCAGCCAAGGCGCAGGCCCAATGAACACCGGGGAGCTGTTTTTT,CASSQGAGPMNTGELFF
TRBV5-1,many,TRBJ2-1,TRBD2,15,TGCGCCAGCAGCTTGAATGCAGCGGGAGGGACCGAGCAGTTCTTC,CASSLNAAGGTEQFF
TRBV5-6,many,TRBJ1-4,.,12,TGTGCCAGCAGCTTGGTTGGTGAAAAACTGTTTTTT,CASSLVGEKLFF
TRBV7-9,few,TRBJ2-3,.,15,TGTGCCAGCAAACTCGGGGGTGGCTTGGCGAATACGCAGTATTTT,CASKLGGGLANTQYF
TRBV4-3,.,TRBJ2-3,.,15,TGCGCCAGCAGCCACGGAGGGACAGCCACAGATACGCAGTATTTT,CASSHGGTATDTQYF
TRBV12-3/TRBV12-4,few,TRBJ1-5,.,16,TGTGCCAGCAGTTTATCGACAGACGGCATCAATCAGCCCCAGCATTTT,CASSLSTDGINQPQHF
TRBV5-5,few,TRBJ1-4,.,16,TGTGCCAGCAGCCCTGACGGCCAGGGCGGAGGTGAAAAACTGTTTTTT,CASSPDGQGGGEKLFF
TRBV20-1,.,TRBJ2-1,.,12,TGCAGTGCTAGTTATAGTTGGAATGAGCAGTTCTTC,CSASYSWNEQFF
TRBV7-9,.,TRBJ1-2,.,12,TGTGCCAGCAGCTTAGGGTTTGTTGGCTACACCTTC,CASSLGFVGYTF
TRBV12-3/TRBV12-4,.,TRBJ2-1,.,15,TGTGCCAGCAGGGACGCGGAACCGCCGATCAATGAGCAGTTCTTC,CASRDAEPPINEQFF
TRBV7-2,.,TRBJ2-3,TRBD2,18,TGTGCCAGCAGCTTAGCGGTACTAGCGGGAGGAAGCACAGATACGCAGTATTTT,CASSLAVLAGGSTDTQYF
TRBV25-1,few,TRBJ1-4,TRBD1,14,TGTGCCAGCAGTATACAGGGGGCGAATGAAAAACTGTTTTTT,CASSIQGANEKLFF
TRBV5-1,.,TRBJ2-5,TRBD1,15,TGCGCCAGCAGCTTGGGACAGGGGAGCGGAGAGACCCAGTACTTC,CASSLGQGSGETQYF
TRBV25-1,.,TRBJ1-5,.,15,TGTGCCAGCAGCGACTCTGGGGCAGGGTTTCAGCCCCAGCATTTT,CASSDSGAGFQPQHF
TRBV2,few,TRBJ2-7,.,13,TGTGCCAGCAGTGAAAGAGGGGGTTACGAGCAGTACTTC,CASSERGGYEQYF
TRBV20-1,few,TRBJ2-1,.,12,TGCAGTGCTGGAGAGGTCATGAATGAGCAGTTCTTC,CSAGEVMNEQFF
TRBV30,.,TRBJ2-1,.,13,TGTGCCTGGAGTGTTCTCCGGTACAATGAGCAGTTCTTC,CAWSVLRYNEQFF
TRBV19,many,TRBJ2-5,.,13,TGTGCCAGTAGTATACAGGCGGGAGAGACCCAGTACTTC,CASSIQAGETQYF
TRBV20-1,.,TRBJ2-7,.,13,TGCAGTGCTAGAGTGGGGGGAACCTACGAGCAGTACTTC,CSARVGGTYEQYF
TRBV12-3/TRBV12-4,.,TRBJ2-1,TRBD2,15,TGTGCCAGCAGTCGACTAGCGGGAGTCTCCAATGAGCAGTTCTTC,CASSRLAGVSNEQFF
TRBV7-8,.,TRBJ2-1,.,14,TGTGCCAGCAGCCCGCAGGGATCGTTCAATGAGCAGTTCTTC,CASSPQGSFNEQFF
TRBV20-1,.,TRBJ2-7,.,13,TGCAGTGCTAGAAGGACCGGGTTCCGAGAGCAGTACTTC,CSARRTGFREQYF
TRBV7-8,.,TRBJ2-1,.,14,TGTGCCAGCAGCACACTCGGGGCTACCGATGAGCAGTTCTTC,CASSTLGATDEQFF
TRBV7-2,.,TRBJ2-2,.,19,TGTGCCAGCAGCTCGAGCCCCCTGGACCGACTCCCGAACACCGGGGAGCTGTTTTTT,CASSSSPLDRLPNTGELFF
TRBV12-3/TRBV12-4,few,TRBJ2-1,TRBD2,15,TGTGCCAGCACCCCCATTAGCGGGAGGGCCCACGAGCAGTTCTTC,CASTPISGRAHEQFF
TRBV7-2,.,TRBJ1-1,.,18,TGTGCCAGCAGCTTAGTAACCCTCTTGGGGAGGAGGAACACTGAAGCTTTCTTT,CASSLVTLLGRRNTEAFF
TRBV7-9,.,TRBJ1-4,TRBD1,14,TGTGCCAGCAGCCCGGACAGGGGCCTCGTCGAGCTGTTTTTT,CASSPDRGLVELFF
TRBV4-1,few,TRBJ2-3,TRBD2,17,TGCGCCAGCAGCCAAGATAAGCGGGGGGCCGGGACAGATACGCAGTATTTT,CASSQDKRGAGTDTQYF
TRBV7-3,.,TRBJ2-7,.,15,TGTGCCAGCAGCTTAGGAGGGACCCCCCCCTACGAGCAGTACTTC,CASSLGGTPPYEQYF
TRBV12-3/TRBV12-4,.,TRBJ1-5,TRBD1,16,TGTGCCAGCAGCCCTCCGGGACAGGGGGCAAATCAGCCCCAGCATTTT,CASSPPGQGANQPQHF
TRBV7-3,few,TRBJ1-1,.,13,TGTGCCAGCAGCCCCGACAAGTGGACTGAAGCTTTCTTT,CASSPDKWTEAFF
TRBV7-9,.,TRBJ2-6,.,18,TGTGCCAGCAGCTTACCGGCAATCGGGGCCTCTGGGGCCAACGTCCTGACTTTC,CASSLPAIGASGANVLTF
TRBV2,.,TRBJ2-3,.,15,TGTGCCAGCAGGCCGGGGGCCCCTCTCACAGATACGCAGTATTTT,CASRPGAPLTDTQYF
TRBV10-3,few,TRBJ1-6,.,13,TGTGCCATCATAACAGGGAATGGTTCACCCCTCCACTTT,CAIITGNGSPLHF
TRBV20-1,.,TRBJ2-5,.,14,TGCAGTGCTAGCGGGAGCCTAGGGGGGGAGACCCAGTACTTC,CSASGSLGGETQYF
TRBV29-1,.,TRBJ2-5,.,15,TGCAGCGTTGAAGAAGACCTAGAGCAAGGAGAGACCCAGTACTTC,CSVEEDLEQGETQYF
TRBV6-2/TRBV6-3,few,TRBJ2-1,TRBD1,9,TGTGCCAGCAGGGGACAGGGTGACTTC,CASRGQGDF
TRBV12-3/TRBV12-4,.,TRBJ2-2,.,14,TGTGCCAGCAGTTCTCTCGCCCTCACCGGGGAGCTGTTTTTT,CASSSLALTGELFF
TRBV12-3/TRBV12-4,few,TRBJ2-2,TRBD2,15,TGTGCCAGCACCCTGACTAGCGGGAAGGCCGGGGAGCTGTTTTTT,CASTLTSGKAGELFF
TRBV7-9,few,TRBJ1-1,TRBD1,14,TGTGCCAGCAGCGCCCCAACAGGGGTGGGTGAAGCTTTCTTT,CASSAPTGVGEAFF